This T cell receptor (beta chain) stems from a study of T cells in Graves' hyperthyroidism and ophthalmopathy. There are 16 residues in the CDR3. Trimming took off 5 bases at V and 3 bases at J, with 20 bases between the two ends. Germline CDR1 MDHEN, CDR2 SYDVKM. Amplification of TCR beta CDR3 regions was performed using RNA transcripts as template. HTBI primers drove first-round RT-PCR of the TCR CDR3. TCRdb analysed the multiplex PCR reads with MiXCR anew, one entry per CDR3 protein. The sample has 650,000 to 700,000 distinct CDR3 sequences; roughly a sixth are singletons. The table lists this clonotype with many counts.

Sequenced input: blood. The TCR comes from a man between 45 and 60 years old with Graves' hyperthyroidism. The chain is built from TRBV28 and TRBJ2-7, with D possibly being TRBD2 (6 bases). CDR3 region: CASSPPPTGVNYEQYF. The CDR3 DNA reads TGTGCCAGCAGTCCACCCCCCACGGGAGTCAACTACGAGCAGTACTTC.